Listed below are T cell receptor beta chains from one sample, sequenced in a study of blood T cell repertoires in COVID-19. Assay: immunoSEQ multiplex PCR; the TCRdb copy retains only in-frame clones and omits some. The data contain under 75,000 clones, nearly 95% of them singletons. The sample taken for sequencing was peripheral blood. These receptors all stem from a man in his forties or fifties with active COVID-19. Both conserved end residues are part of each CDR3.

V: TRBV11-2; CDR3: CASSWTGDKLFF
V: TRBV28; CDR3: CALGSRDRVREQYF
V: TRBV2; CDR3: CASRIQGGLNEKLFF
V: TRBV20-1; CDR3: CSASQAGGRAYNEQFF
V: TRBV5-4; CDR3: CASSLASGTTDETQYF
V: TRBV6-5; CDR3: CASSSYYEQYF
V: TRBV11-3; CDR3: CASSHSPRKDNEQFF
V: TRBV12-3/TRBV12-4; CDR3: CASSRGTGELFF
V: TRBV5-6; CDR3: CASTSTGGASYEQYF
V: TRBV6-2/TRBV6-3; CDR3: CASTPRQTNRLYGYTF
V: TRBV19; CDR3: CASSEGPMNTEAFF
V: TRBV19; CDR3: CASSSGGGAYEQYF
V: TRBV3-1/TRBV3-2; CDR3: CASSGGGLAGNTGELFF
V: TRBV28; CDR3: CASRPGTANTEAFF
V: TRBV5-1; CDR3: CASSLTGPYGYTF
V: TRBV3-1/TRBV3-2; CDR3: CASSLAAGSSYEQYF
V: TRBV6-5; CDR3: CASSSTSGGYEQYF
V: TRBV6-5; CDR3: CASRATTPSTEAFF
V: TRBV7-2; CDR3: CASSSRGRGGFQETQYF
V: TRBV14; CDR3: CASSRGDRGFIDTQYF
V: TRBV28; CDR3: CASSLWRDFNQPQHF
V: TRBV19; CDR3: CASATGIQYF
V: TRBV3-1/TRBV3-2; CDR3: CASSQQAGAADTQYF
V: TRBV6-2/TRBV6-3; CDR3: CASSTGQGGETQYF